The text below deals with one T cell receptor beta chain. Its target is unknown. This CDR3 region has 12 residues. Deletions cut 8 bases from V and 4 bases from J, with 12 bases between. CDR1 is SQVTM, CDR2 ANQGSEA, per germline. These data belong to a study of CD8+CD57+ T cells in acquired aplastic anemia. Study as a whole: Quantities of DNA derived from sorted CD4+ and CD8+ cells averaged around 3 ug.

The template used for profiling TCR beta VDJ and CDR3 was genomic DNA. TCRdb independently ran MiXCR on the reads; one entry per CDR3 protein. There are about 130,000 distinct CDR3 sequences in the sample; 41% occur only once, and over 6.5% lies in the top ten. Overall study results and limits: Patients were compared with controls for CD8+ Simpson's diversity, and no significant difference emerged. The study identified twenty-nine CD8+ CDR3 sequences shared by patients and controls.

Sequenced: sorted CD4+, CD8+, or CD8+CD57+ T cells (not recorded which) from PBMCs. The chain joins TRBV29-1 to TRBJ2-1, with D possibly TRBD2 on 5 matching bases. This TCR derives from a human donor in good health, serving as a control. As DNA, the CDR3 is TGCAGCCTTTCTAGCCCATACAATGAGCAGTTCTTC. Translating it yields CSLSSPYNEQFF.